These T cell receptor beta chains were read from a single sample in a study of vaccination effects on CD4 cells after COVID-19. These TCRs are of unknown antigen specificity. Clones were read by immunoSEQ multiplex PCR, and TCRdb kept only the in-frame ones, dropping some. The data show 40,000 to 45,000 clones, about two thirds seen once. Sequencing was performed on CD4+ T cells from PBMCs cultured with HCoV-OC43 spike peptides, taken before COVID-19 vaccination. These TCRs come from a human donor who received a COVID-19 vaccine. CDR3s leave out the opening cysteine and the closing phenylalanine or tryptophan. The D gene is left open where the match is weak.

v_call,cdr3_length,d_call,cdr3_aa
TRBV19,12,.,ASSAQGGSETQY
TRBV5-1,14,.,ASSPIVTASPYGYT
TRBV6-6,11,TRBD1,ASRGQGRSPLH
TRBV5-1,13,.,ASSLGAIARYEQY
TRBV30,10,.,AWSEQSEKLF
TRBV6-5,11,.,ASSYSLYGTQY
TRBV4-2,12,.,ASSQDWADYGYT
TRBV7-2,14,TRBD2,ASRPPSGGNTGELF
TRBV5-4,13,.,ASSLDHTGKEKLF
TRBV28,14,TRBD1,ASSFFRAGGVSGYT
TRBV18,12,.,ASSPGRGDQPQH
TRBV6-2/TRBV6-3,14,TRBD1,ASSPRQGRRSTEAF
TRBV27,17,TRBD1,ASSPYGGTGQIGANVLT
TRBV3-1/TRBV3-2,11,TRBD2,ASSQGLAHEQY
TRBV2,11,.,ASSEAGNRALH
TRBV6-1,13,TRBD2,ASSESSGGAGELF
TRBV24-1,11,.,ATRLRPLCGYT
TRBV19,11,.,ASSFHGDGEAF
TRBV15,11,.,ATSPGQAGEQY
TRBV3-1/TRBV3-2,12,.,ASSLGVLNTEAF
TRBV7-2,12,TRBD1,ASSHRDRQETQY
TRBV5-1,12,TRBD1,ASSALAGQHEAF
TRBV3-1/TRBV3-2,11,.,AVSLGQHYGYT
TRBV18,13,TRBD1,ASSDRQGGYNEQF
TRBV5-1,11,.,ASSGTPPYGYT
TRBV6-4,12,TRBD2,ASSTSGSTDTQY
TRBV25-1,14,.,ASSGSGQPGYYEQY
TRBV2,10,.,ASSDLSDEQY
TRBV6-5,13,.,ASSYSESGANVLT
TRBV7-2,11,.,ASSSTATDTQY
TRBV5-4,11,TRBD1,ASRKTGVTEAF
TRBV20-1,13,TRBD2,SASRLAGEVETQY
TRBV19,13,TRBD2,ASRRGLAGTGELF
TRBV7-8,11,TRBD1,ASRGTGDQPQH
TRBV14,12,.,ASSQDGGGYGYT
TRBV6-2/TRBV6-3,14,TRBD1,ASSTSRDRIFHGYT